The 2 T cell receptor beta chains presented below share a single source sample, sequenced in a study of vaccination and CD4 T cells after COVID-19. No antigen is known for these receptors. Sample treatment: roughly 11-day PBMC culture with coronavirus spike peptide pools or control peptides (ViraFEST assay). Sequencing of cultured CD4+ T cell DNA used the Oncomine TCR Beta short-read assay. TCRdb used MiXCR to reprocess the PCR reads, holding one entry per CDR3 protein. The sample lists 15,000 to 25,000 distinct CDR3 sequences; 60% were seen once. Sequences were derived from CD4+ T cells from blood, cultured in vitro, sampled after SARS-CoV-2 vaccination. Receptors were obtained from a human donor who had recovered from COVID-19.

This sequence joins TRBV6-2 or TRBV6-3 and TRBJ1-2, with 7 nucleotides matching TRBD1. Germline V gene sequence: CDR1 MNHEY, CDR2 SVGEGT. This CDR3 is 12 amino acids long. Germline trimming cut 3 bases from V and 9 bases from J; bases unmatched to any gene: 4. CDR3 protein: CASSYTGQSYTF. CDR3 bases: TGTGCCAGCAGTTATACGGGACAGAGCTACACCTTC.

The chain joins TRBV7-3 to TRBJ2-2, with D perhaps being TRBD1 or TRBD2 (6 bases each). This CDR3 comprises 16 residues. The germline V and J ends were trimmed by 5 bases and 6 bases, with 19 bases remaining between them. Germline CDR1 reads SGHTA; CDR2 reads FQGTGA. CDR3 sequence: CASSLEWGAGAGELFF. For the CDR3, the DNA is TGTGCCAGCAGCCTAGAGTGGGGGGCCGGGGCCGGGGAGCTGTTTTTT.